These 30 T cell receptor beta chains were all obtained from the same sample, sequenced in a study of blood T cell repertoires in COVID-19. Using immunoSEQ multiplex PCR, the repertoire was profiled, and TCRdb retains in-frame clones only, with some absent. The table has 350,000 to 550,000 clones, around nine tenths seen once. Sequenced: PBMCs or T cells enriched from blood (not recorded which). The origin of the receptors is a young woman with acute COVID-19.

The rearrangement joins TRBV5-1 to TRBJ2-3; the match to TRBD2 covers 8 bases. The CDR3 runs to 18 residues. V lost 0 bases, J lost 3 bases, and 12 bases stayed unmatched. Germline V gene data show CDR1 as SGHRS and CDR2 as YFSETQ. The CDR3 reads CASSLAPGLTSGTDTQYF. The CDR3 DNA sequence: TGCGCCAGCAGCTTGGCCCCAGGACTAACTAGCGGTACAGATACGCAGTATTTT.

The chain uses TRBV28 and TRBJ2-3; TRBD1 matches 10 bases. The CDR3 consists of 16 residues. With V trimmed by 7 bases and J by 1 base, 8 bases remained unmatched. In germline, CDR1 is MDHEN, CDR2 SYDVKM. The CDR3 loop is CASNQRDRGRTDTQYF. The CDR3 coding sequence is TGTGCCAGCAACCAGCGGGACAGGGGACGCACAGATACGCAGTATTTT.

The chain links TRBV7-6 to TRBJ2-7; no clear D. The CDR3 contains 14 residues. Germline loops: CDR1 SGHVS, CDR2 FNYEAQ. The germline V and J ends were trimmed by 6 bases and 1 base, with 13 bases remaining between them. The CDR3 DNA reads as TGTGCCAGCAGTCCTAGTAAGATTTCCTACGAGCAGTACTTC. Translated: CASSPSKISYEQYF.

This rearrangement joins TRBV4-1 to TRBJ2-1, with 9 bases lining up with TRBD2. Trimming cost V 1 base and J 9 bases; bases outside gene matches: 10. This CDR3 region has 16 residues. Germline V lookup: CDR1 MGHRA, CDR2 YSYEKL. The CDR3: CASSQGGLAGYGEQFF. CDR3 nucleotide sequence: TGCGCCAGCAGCCAAGGGGGACTAGCCGGTTACGGTGAGCAGTTCTTC.

In DNA, the CDR3 is TGTGCCAGCAGGGGGTCCACAGGGCGGGGCTACACCTTC. Translated, it gives CASRGSTGRGYTF. This chain uses TRBV7-9 with TRBJ1-2; perhaps TRBD1 as D (6 bases). Looked up from germline, CDR1 is SEHNR and CDR2 is FQNEAQ (reference sequence). This CDR3 contains 13 residues. V dropped 6 bases and J dropped 8 bases, with 16 bases sitting between them.

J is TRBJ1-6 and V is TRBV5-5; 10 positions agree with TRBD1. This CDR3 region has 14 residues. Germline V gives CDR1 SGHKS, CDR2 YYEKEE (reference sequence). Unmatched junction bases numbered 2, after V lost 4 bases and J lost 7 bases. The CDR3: CASSGDRGNSPLHF. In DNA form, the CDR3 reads TGTGCCAGCAGCGGGGACAGGGGAAATTCACCCCTCCACTTT.

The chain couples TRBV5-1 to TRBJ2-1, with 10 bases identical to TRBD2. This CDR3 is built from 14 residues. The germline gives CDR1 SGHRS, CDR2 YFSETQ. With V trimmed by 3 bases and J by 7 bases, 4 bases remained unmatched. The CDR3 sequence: CASSSGTSANEQFF. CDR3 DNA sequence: TGCGCCAGCAGCTCCGGGACTAGCGCGAATGAGCAGTTCTTC.

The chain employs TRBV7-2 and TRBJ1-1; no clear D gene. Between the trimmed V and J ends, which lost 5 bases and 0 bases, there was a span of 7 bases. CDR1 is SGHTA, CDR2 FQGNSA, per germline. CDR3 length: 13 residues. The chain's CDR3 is CASSPYLNTEAFF. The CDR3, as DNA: TGTGCCAGCAGCCCATACTTGAACACTGAAGCTTTCTTT.

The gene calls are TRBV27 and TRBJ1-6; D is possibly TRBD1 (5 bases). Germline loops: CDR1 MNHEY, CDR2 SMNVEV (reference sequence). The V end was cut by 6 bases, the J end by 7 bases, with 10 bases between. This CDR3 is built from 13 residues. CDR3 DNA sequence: TGTGCCAGCAGGGCAGGGAGGAATTCACCCCTCCACTTT. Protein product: CASRAGRNSPLHF.

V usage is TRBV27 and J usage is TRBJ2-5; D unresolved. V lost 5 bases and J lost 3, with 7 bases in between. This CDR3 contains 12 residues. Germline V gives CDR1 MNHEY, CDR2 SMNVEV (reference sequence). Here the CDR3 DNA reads TGTGCCAGCAGTAACAGAGAAGAGACCCAGTACTTC. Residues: CASSNREETQYF.

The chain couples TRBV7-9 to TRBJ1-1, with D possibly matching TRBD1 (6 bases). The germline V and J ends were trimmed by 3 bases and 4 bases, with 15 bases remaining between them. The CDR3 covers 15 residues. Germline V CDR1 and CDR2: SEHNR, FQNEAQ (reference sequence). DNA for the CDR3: TGTGCCAGCAGCTTCCGAGGGGGGGATACCACTGAAGCTTTCTTT. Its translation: CASSFRGGDTTEAFF.

CDR3: CASSLVGEADTQYF. The DNA of the CDR3 is TGTGCCAGCAGCTTGGTAGGGGAGGCAGATACGCAGTATTTT. The chain recombines TRBV5-4 with TRBJ2-3, with D possibly TRBD2 on 6 matching bases. With 0 bases removed from V and 4 bases from J, the gap between germline ends came to 9 bases. Germline V gene data show CDR1 as SGHNT and CDR2 as YYREEE (reference sequence). This CDR3 is 14 amino acids long.

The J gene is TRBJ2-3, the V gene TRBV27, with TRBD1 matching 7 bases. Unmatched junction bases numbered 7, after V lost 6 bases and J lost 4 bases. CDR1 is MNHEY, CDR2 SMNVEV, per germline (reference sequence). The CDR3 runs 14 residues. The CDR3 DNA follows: TGTGCCAGCAGCCTCCGGACAGGCCCAGATACGCAGTATTTT. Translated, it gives CASSLRTGPDTQYF.

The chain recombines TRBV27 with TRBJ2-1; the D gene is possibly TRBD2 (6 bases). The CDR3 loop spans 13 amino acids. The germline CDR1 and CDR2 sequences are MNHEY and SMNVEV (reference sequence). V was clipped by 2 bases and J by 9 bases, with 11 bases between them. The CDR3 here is CASSLRVGGEQFF. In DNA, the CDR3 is TGTGCCAGCAGTTTAAGGGTCGGGGGTGAGCAGTTCTTC.

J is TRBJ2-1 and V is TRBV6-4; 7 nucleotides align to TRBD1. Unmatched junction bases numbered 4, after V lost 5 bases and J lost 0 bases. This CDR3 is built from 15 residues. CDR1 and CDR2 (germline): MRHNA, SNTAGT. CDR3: CASSPTGSSYNEQFF. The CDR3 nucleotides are TGTGCCAGCAGTCCGACAGGGAGCTCCTACAATGAGCAGTTCTTC.

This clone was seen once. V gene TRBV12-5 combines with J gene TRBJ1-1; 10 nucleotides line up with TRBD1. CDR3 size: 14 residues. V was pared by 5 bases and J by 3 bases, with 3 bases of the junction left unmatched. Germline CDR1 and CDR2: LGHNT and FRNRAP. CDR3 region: CASGLGQGDTEAFF. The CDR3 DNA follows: TGTGCTAGTGGTCTCGGACAGGGGGACACTGAAGCTTTCTTT.

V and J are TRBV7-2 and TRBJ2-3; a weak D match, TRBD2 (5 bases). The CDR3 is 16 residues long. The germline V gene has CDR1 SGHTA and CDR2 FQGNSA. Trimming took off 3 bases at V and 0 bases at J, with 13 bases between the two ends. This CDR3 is CASSFGSSPSTDTQYF. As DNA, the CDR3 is TGTGCCAGCAGCTTTGGGAGTTCCCCTAGCACAGATACGCAGTATTTT. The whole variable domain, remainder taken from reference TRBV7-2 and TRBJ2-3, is GAGVSQSPSNKVTEKGKDVELRCDPISGHTALYWYRQSLGQGLEFLIYFQGNSAPDKSGLPSDRFSAERTGGSVSTLTIQRTQQEDSAVYLCASSFGSSPSTDTQYFGPGTRLTVL.

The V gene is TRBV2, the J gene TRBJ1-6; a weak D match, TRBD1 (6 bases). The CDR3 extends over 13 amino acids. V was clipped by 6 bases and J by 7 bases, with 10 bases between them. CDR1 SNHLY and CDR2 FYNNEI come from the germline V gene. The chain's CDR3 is CASRPGHNSPLHF. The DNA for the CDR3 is TGTGCCAGCAGACCGGGACACAATTCACCCCTCCACTTT.

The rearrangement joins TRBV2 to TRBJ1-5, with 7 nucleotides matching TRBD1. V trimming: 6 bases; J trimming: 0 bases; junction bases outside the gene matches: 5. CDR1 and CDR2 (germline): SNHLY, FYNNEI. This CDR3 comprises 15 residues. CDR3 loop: CASRGTVYSNQPQHF. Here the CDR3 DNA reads TGTGCCAGCAGGGGGACAGTCTATAGCAATCAGCCCCAGCATTTT.

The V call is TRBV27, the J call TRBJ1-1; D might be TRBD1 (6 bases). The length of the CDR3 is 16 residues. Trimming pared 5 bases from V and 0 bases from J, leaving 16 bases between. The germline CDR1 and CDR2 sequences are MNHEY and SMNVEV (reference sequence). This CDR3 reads CASSQNAGAMNTEAFF. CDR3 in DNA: TGTGCCAGCAGTCAAAACGCAGGGGCCATGAACACTGAAGCTTTCTTT.

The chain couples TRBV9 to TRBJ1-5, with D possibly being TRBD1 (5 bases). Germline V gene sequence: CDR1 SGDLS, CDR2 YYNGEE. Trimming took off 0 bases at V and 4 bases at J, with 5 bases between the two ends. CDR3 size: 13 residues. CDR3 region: CASSVGTNQPQHF. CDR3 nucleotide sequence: TGTGCCAGCAGCGTAGGGACAAATCAGCCCCAGCATTTT.

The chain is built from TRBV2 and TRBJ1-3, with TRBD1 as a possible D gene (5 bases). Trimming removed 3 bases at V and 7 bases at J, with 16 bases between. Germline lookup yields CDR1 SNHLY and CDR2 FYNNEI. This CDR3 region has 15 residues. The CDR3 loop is CASSDRGTAGNTIYF. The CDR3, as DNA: TGTGCCAGCAGTGACCGCGGGACCGCGGGTAACACCATATATTTT. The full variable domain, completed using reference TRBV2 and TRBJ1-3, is EPEVTQTPSHQVTQMGQEVILRCVPISNHLYFYWYRQILGQKVEFLVSFYNNEISEKSEIFDDQFSVERPDGSNFTLKIRSTKLEDSAMYFCASSDRGTAGNTIYFGEGSWLTVV.

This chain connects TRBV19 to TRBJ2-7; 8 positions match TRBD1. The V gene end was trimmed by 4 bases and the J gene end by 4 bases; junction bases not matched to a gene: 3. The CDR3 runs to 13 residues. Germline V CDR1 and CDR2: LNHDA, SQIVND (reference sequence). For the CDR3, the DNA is TGTGCCAGTAGTAGGACAGGGACTTACGAGCAGTACTTC. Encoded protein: CASSRTGTYEQYF. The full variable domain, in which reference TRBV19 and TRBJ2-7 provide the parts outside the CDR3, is DGGITQSPKYLFRKEGQNVTLSCEQNLNHDAMYWYRQDPGQGLRLIYYSQIVNDFQKGDIAEGYSVSREKKESFPLTVTSAQKNPTAFYLCASSRTGTYEQYFGPGTRLTVT.

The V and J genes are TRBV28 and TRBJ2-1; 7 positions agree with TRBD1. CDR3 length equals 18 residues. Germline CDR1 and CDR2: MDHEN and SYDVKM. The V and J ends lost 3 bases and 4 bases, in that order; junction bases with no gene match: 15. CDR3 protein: CASSFRGSTDLIYNEQFF. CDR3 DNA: TGTGCCAGCAGTTTCAGGGGGAGCACTGACCTAATTTACAATGAGCAGTTCTTC.

In DNA form, the CDR3 reads TGTGCCAGCAGCGCAATTGGAGGGGACAATGAGCAGTTCTTC. It translates to CASSAIGGDNEQFF. The chain combines TRBV9 with TRBJ2-1; a possible D gene is TRBD2 (6 bases). V was clipped by 3 bases and J by 5 bases, with 12 bases between them. CDR1 SGDLS and CDR2 YYNGEE come from the germline V gene. This CDR3 comprises 14 residues. The whole variable domain, filled in from reference TRBV9 and TRBJ2-1, reads DSGVTQTPKHLITATGQRVTLRCSPRSGDLSVYWYQQSLDQGLQFLIQYYNGEERAKGNILERFSAQQFPDLHSELNLSSLELGDSALYFCASSAIGGDNEQFFGPGTRLTVL.

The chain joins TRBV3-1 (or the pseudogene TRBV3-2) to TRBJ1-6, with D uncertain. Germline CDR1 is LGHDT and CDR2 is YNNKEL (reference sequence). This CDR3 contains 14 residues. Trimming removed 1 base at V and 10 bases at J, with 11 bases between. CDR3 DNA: TGTGCCAGCAGCCAAGGTCAGGTAGGCTCACCCCTCCACTTT. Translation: CASSQGQVGSPLHF.

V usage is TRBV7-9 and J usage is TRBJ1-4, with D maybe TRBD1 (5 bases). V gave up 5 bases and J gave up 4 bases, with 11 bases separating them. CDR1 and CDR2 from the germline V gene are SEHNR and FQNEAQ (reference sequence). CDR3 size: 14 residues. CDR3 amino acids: CASSHVRGNEKLFF. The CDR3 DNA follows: TGTGCCAGCAGCCACGTTAGGGGTAATGAAAAACTGTTTTTT.

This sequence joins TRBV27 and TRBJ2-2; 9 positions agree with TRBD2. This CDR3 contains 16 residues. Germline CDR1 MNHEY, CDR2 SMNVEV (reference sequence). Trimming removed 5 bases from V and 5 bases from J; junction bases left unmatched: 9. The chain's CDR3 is CASSIIAGVSTGELFF. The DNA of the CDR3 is TGTGCCAGCAGTATTATAGCGGGAGTGAGTACCGGGGAGCTGTTTTTT.

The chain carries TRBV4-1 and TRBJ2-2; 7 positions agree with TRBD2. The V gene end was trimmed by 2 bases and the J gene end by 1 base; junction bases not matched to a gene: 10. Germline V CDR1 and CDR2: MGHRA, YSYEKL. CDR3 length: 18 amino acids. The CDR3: CASSQQLGGTVNTGELFF. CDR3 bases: TGCGCCAGCAGCCAACAACTCGGGGGGACGGTGAACACCGGGGAGCTGTTTTTT.

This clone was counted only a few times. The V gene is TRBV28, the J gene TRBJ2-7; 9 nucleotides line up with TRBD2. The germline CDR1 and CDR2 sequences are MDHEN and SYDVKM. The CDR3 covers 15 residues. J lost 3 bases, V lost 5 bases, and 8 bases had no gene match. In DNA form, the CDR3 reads TGTGCCAGCAGTATTCAGCTAGCGGGGCTCTACGAGCAGTACTTC. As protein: CASSIQLAGLYEQYF.